This T cell receptor (beta chain) was sequenced in a study of CD8+ T cells in alopecia areata. At the level of the study: Treated patients received oral tofacitinib, 5 to 10 mg twice daily.

CDR3 length equals 11 residues. The germline V and J ends were trimmed by 5 bases and 2 bases, with 7 bases remaining between them. CDR1 DFQATT and CDR2 SNEGSKA come from the germline V gene (reference sequence). Extracted RNA was reverse transcribed into cDNA, the sequencing template. Sequencing used immunoSEQ multiplex PCR; TCRdb keeps in-frame clones, though not all of them. The profile shows 65,000 to 75,000 clones, about half of them singletons. Peripheral blood, together with lesional scalp punch biopsies, was collected from alopecia areata patients. General study findings and limits: Mice showed TCR sharing more clearly than patients did, possibly owing to HLA. Scalp specimens additionally yield sequences from normal skin's resident alphabeta T cells.

This clone turned up a few times. Its specificity is unknown. The receptor's source is a human donor with alopecia areata. The V gene is TRBV20-1, the J gene TRBJ2-7, with unresolved D. This specimen consisted of CD8+ T cells sorted from blood, obtained at week 0. The CDR3, as DNA: TGCAGTGCTCCCGACACCTACGAGCAGTACTTC. This translates into CSAPDTYEQYF.